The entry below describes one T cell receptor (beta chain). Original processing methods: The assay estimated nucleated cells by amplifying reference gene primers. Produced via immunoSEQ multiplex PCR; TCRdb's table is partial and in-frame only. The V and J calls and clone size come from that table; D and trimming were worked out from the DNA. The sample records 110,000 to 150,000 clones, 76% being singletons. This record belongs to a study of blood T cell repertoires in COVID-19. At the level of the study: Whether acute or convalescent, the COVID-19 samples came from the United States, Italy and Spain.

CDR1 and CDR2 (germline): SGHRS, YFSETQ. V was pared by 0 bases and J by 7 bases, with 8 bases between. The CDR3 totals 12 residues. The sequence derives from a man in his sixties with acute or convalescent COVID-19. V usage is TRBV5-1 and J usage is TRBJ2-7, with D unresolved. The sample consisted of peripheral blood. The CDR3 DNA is TGCGCCAGCAGCTTGGGAGAAACGGAGCAGTACTTC. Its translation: CASSLGETEQYF.